This T cell receptor beta chain was sequenced during a study of T cells in Graves' hyperthyroidism and ophthalmopathy. Amplification yielded TCR beta CDR3 regions, with RNA transcripts as the source. Researchers ran a first-round RT-PCR on the TCR CDR3 using the HTBI primer set. MiXCR was run by TCRdb on the multiplex PCR reads, yielding one entry per CDR3 protein. This repertoire shows hundreds of thousands of distinct CDR3 sequences, less than 25% found once; its top ten account for 30% to 40%. PBMCs came from 9 to 10 ml fresh peripheral blood. The V gene end was trimmed by 3 bases and the J gene end by 6 bases; junction bases not matched to a gene: 5. CDR3 size: 14 residues. Per the germline V gene, CDR1 is SGHRS and CDR2 is YFSETQ. Study-level findings and limits: Most expanded thyroid clonotypes above 0.001 recurred in blood. Model predictions of ophthalmopathy came a median approximately 6.8 months before onset.

This clonotype came up many times. The antigen remains undetermined. What was sequenced was blood. The TCR sequence derives from a man between 25 and 39 years old with Graves' ophthalmopathy. The chain has TRBV5-1 and TRBJ2-1, with TRBD2 identical over 8 bases. Here the CDR3 DNA reads TGCGCCAGCAGCTGGGGACTAGTTGGCAATGAGCAGTTCTTC. Amino acid sequence: CASSWGLVGNEQFF.